This is a list of T cell receptor beta chains from one sample in a study of cytomegalovirus exposure and HLA in healthy donors. Method: immunoSEQ multiplex PCR; TCRdb's copy keeps in-frame clones and lacks some. The sample contains fewer than 130,000 clones, 55% to 75% of which appear only once. Sequenced input: PBMCs. These receptors were taken from a young man in good health and CMV-seropositive. CDR3s include the opening cysteine and the closing phenylalanine or tryptophan. The D gene is left open where the match is weak. Some rows mark clone size as missing; the rest say once, few, many or name a class of expanded clone.

d_call,v_call,j_call,clone_size,cdr3_aa,cdr3_nt
TRBD2,TRBV6-1,TRBJ2-3,once,CASSEVSSGGSSTDTQYF,TGTGCCAGCAGTGAGGTATCTAGCGGGGGGTCTAGCACAGATACGCAGTATTTT
NA,TRBV5-1,TRBJ2-3,NA,CASSLDRVQQYF,TGCGCCAGCAGCTTGGACAGGGTGCAGCAGTATTTT
TRBD1,TRBV4-1,TRBJ1-5,few,CASSQEGQGMGQPQHF,TGCGCCAGCAGCCAGGAGGGACAGGGGATGGGGCAGCCCCAGCATTTT
NA,TRBV4-2,TRBJ2-5,NA,CASSQGGAAQETQYF,TGTGCCAGCAGCCAAGGGGGAGCGGCTCAAGAGACCCAGTACTTC
NA,TRBV2,TRBJ2-3,NA,CASTEGGGVNTQYF,TGTGCCAGCACTGAGGGGGGGGGCGTCAATACGCAGTATTTT
TRBD1,TRBV11-3,TRBJ1-1,once,CASSGQALSPEAFF,TGTGCCAGCAGCGGACAGGCCCTTTCTCCTGAAGCTTTCTTT
NA,TRBV5-1,TRBJ2-5,NA,CASSSFTQETQYF,TGCGCCAGCAGCTCGTTTACTCAAGAGACCCAGTACTTC
NA,TRBV29-1,TRBJ2-7,NA,CSVLRGGGPSSYEQYF,TGCAGCGTGCTACGAGGAGGGGGCCCTAGCTCCTACGAGCAGTACTTC
TRBD1,TRBV6-5,TRBJ2-2,NA,CASRLDRGRTGELFF,TGTGCCAGCAGGTTGGACAGGGGTCGAACCGGGGAGCTGTTTTTT
NA,TRBV6-5,TRBJ1-6,NA,CASNLAGGAASPLHF,TGTGCCAGCAACCTCGCCGGGGGGGCGGCTTCACCCCTCCACTTT
NA,TRBV2,TRBJ1-1,NA,CASNQGFGTEAFF,TGTGCCAGCAACCAGGGGTTTGGCACTGAAGCTTTCTTT
NA,TRBV29-1,TRBJ1-1,few,CSVMVTRGNTEAFF,TGCAGCGTCATGGTTACCCGCGGGAACACTGAAGCTTTCTTT
NA,TRBV2,TRBJ2-5,NA,CASSVWQGETQYF,TGTGCCAGCAGTGTCTGGCAGGGGGAGACCCAGTACTTC
TRBD1,TRBV19,TRBJ1-1,NA,CASPIGTENTEAFF,TGTGCCAGCCCTATAGGGACAGAAAACACTGAAGCTTTCTTT
NA,TRBV2,TRBJ1-4,NA,CASSDGQANEKLFF,TGTGCCAGCAGTGATGGGCAGGCTAATGAAAAACTGTTTTTT
NA,TRBV7-9,TRBJ2-7,NA,CASSLDGVGQYF,TGTGCCAGCAGCTTAGACGGGGTCGGTCAATACTTC
NA,TRBV6-5,TRBJ2-7,NA,CASSYSPSYEQYF,TGTGCCAGCAGTTACTCTCCATCCTACGAGCAGTACTTC
NA,TRBV6-5,TRBJ2-3,NA,CASRPLAVPRDTQYF,TGTGCCAGCAGGCCCCTAGCTGTACCCCGAGATACGCAGTATTTT
NA,TRBV10-3,TRBJ1-4,NA,CATKPGATNEKLFF,TGTGCCACGAAGCCAGGCGCAACTAATGAAAAACTGTTTTTT
NA,TRBV6-5,TRBJ2-7,NA,CASSYSQGGNEQYF,TGTGCCAGCAGTTACTCCCAGGGAGGAAACGAGCAGTACTTC
NA,TRBV2,TRBJ2-7,NA,CARSATYEQYF,TGCGCCAGGAGTGCCACCTACGAGCAGTACTTC
TRBD1,TRBV7-3,TRBJ1-4,few,CASRTGGEKLFF,TGTGCCAGCAGAACAGGGGGTGAAAAACTGTTTTTT
NA,TRBV18,TRBJ1-4,NA,CASSPQRGEKLFF,TGTGCCAGCTCACCGCAGCGGGGTGAAAAACTGTTTTTT
TRBD1,TRBV11-3,TRBJ2-7,NA,CASSPDGGTGKGEQYF,TGTGCCAGCAGCCCGGATGGTGGGACAGGGAAGGGCGAGCAGTACTTC
NA,TRBV6-5,TRBJ1-6,NA,CASSYSFAGSSPLHF,TGTGCCAGCAGTTACTCTTTTGCTGGGAGTTCACCCCTCCACTTT
NA,TRBV7-8,TRBJ1-2,NA,CASSKTPTELYGYTF,TGTGCCAGCAGCAAAACCCCGACAGAGCTCTATGGCTACACCTTC